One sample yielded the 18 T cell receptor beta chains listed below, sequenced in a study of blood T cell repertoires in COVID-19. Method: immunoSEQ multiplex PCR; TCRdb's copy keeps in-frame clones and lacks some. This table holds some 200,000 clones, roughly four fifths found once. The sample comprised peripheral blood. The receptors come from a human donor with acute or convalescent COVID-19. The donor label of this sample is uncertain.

The CDR3 spells CAWKPGGYGYTF. The DNA for the CDR3 is TGTGCCTGGAAGCCGGGGGGCTATGGCTACACCTTC. This chain connects TRBV30 to TRBJ1-2, with a weak D call TRBD1 (5 bases). V was pared by 4 bases and J by 4 bases, with 10 bases between. The CDR3 sequence is 12 residues long. The germline V gene encodes CDR1 GTSNPN and CDR2 SVGIG (reference sequence).

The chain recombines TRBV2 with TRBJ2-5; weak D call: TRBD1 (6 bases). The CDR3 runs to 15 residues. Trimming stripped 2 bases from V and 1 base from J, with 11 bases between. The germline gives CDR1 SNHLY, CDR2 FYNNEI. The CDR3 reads CASSEPQGTQETQYF. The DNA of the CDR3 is TGTGCCAGCAGTGAACCTCAGGGGACCCAAGAGACCCAGTACTTC.

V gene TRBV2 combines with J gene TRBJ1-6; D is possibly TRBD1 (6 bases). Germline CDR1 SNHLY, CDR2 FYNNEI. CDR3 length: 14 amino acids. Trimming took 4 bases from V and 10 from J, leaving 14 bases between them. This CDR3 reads CASSVWQGISPLHF. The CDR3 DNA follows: TGTGCCAGCAGTGTCTGGCAGGGGATCTCACCCCTCCACTTT.

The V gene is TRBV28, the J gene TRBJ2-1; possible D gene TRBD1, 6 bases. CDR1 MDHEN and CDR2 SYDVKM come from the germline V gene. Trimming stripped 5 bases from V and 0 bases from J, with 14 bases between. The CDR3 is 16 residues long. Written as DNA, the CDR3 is TGTGCCAGCAGTCCCCCAGACAGGAGCTCCTACAATGAGCAGTTCTTC. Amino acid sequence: CASSPPDRSSYNEQFF. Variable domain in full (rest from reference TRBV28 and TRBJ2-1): DVKVTQSSRYLVKRTGEKVFLECVQDMDHENMFWYRQDPGLGLRLIYFSYDVKMKEKGDIPEGYSVSREKKERFSLILESASTNQTSMYLCASSPPDRSSYNEQFFGPGTRLTVL.

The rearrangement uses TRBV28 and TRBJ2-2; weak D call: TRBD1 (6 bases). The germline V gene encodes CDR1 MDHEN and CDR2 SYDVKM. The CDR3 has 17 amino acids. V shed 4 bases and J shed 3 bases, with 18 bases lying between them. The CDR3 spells CASSSSGTNMYTGELFF. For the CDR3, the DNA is TGTGCCAGCAGTTCGTCCGGGACAAATATGTACACCGGGGAGCTGTTTTTT.

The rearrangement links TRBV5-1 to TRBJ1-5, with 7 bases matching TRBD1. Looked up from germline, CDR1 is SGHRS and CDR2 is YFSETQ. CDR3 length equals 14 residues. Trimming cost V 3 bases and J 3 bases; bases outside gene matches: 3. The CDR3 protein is CASSSGGNNQPQHF. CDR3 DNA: TGCGCCAGCAGCTCAGGGGGGAACAATCAGCCCCAGCATTTT.

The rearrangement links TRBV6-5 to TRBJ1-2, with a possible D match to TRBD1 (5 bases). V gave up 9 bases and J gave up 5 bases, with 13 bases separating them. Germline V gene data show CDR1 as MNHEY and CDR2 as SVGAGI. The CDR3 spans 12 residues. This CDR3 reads CASLGGFYGYTF. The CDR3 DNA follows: TGTGCCAGTCTGGGGGGTTTTTATGGCTACACCTTC.

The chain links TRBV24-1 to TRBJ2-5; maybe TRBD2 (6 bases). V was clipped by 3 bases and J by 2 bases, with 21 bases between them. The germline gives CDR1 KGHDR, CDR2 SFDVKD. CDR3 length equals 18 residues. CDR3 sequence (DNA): TGTGCCACCAGTGATCCCACAATGCGCGGGACCCTACAAGAGACCCAGTACTTC. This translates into CATSDPTMRGTLQETQYF.

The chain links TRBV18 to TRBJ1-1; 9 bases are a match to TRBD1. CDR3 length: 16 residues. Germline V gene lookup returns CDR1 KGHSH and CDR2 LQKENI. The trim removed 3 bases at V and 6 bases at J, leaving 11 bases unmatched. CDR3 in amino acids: CASSPGQGLLRAEAFF. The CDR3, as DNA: TGTGCCAGCTCACCGGGACAGGGACTTTTGAGGGCTGAAGCTTTCTTT.

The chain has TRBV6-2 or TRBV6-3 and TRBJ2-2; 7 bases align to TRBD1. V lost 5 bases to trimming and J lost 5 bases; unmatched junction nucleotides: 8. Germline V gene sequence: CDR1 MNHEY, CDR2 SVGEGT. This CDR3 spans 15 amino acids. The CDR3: CASSRDRVVTGELFF. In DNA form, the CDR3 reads TGTGCCAGCAGTAGAGACAGGGTAGTAACCGGGGAGCTGTTTTTT.

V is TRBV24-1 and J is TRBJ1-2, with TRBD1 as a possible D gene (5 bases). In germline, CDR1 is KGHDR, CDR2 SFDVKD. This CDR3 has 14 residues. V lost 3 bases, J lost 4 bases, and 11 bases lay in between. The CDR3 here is CATSDVRVGYGYTF. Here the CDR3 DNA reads TGTGCCACCAGTGATGTCAGGGTTGGCTATGGCTACACCTTC.

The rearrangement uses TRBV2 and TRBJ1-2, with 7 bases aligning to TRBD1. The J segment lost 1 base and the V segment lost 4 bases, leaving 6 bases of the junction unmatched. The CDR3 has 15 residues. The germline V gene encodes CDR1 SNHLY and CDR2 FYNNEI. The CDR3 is CASSGIDRVNYGYTF. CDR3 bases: TGTGCCAGCAGTGGAATTGACAGGGTTAACTATGGCTACACCTTC.

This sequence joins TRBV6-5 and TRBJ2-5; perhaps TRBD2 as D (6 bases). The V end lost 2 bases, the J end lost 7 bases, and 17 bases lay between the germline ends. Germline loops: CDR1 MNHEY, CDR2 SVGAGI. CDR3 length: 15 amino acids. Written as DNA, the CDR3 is TGTGCCAGCAGTTACGGGGAGGCCATTTCAAGGACCCAGTACTTC. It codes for CASSYGEAISRTQYF.

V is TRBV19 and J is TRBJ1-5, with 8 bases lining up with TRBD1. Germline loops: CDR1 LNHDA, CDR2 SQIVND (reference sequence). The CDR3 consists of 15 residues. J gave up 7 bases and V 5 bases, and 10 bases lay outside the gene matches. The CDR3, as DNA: TGTGCCAGTAGTGGGGACAGGACGGTGAGCCAGCCCCAGCATTTT. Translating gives CASSGDRTVSQPQHF.

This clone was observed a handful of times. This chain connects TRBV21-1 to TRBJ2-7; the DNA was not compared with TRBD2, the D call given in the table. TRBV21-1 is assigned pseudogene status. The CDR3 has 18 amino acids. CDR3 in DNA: TGTGCCAGCAGCATACAGGGACTAGCGGGAGGGAGCTCCTACGAGCAGTACTTC. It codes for CASSIQGLAGGSSYEQYF.

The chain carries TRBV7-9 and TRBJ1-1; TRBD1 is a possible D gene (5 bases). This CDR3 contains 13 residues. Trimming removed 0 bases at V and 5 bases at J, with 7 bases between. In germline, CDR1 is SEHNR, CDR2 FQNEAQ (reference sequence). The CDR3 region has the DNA TGTGCCAGCAGCTTAGCGCAGGGAACTGAAGCTTTCTTT. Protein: CASSLAQGTEAFF.

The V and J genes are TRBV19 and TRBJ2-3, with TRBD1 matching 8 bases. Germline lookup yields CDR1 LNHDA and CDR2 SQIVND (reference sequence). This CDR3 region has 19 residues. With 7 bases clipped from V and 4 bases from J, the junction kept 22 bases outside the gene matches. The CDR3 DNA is TGTGCCAGTACCCCGACAGGGGTTCGTTCTCGAGATATCGCAGATACGCAGTATTTT. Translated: CASTPTGVRSRDIADTQYF.

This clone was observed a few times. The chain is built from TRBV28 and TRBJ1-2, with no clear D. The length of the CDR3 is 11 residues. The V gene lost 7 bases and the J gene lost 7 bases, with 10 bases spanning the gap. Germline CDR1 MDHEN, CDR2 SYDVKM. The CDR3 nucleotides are TGTGCCAGCATCGACACGCGTGGCTACACCTTC. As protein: CASIDTRGYTF.